The 2 T cell receptor beta chains presented below share a single source sample, sequenced in a study of blood T cell repertoires in COVID-19. Sequenced by immunoSEQ multiplex PCR; TCRdb stores in-frame clones only, minus some. The profile covers 360,000 or so clones, with almost 90% appearing a single time and around 6.3% taken by the ten largest. The sample comprised peripheral blood. Every receptor here comes from a man younger than 35 with active or convalescent COVID-19.

This rearrangement joins TRBV3-1 (or the pseudogene TRBV3-2) to TRBJ1-6; D might be TRBD1 (5 bases). The V gene lost 6 bases and the J gene lost 1 base, with 16 bases spanning the gap. CDR1 and CDR2 from the germline V gene are LGHDT and YNNKEL (reference sequence). The CDR3 sequence is 17 residues long. The CDR3 DNA reads as TGTGCCAGCAGAGTTTCTGGGGGGAAATCCTATAATTCACCCCTCCACTTT. Its translation is CASRVSGGKSYNSPLHF.

The chain carries TRBV7-9 and TRBJ1-5; D is possibly TRBD1 (5 bases). Germline V gene lookup returns CDR1 SEHNR and CDR2 FQNEAQ (reference sequence). Trimming left V 1 base short and J 7 bases short, with 8 bases between. The CDR3 has 13 amino acids. The CDR3 here is CASSLDGGQPQHF. DNA of the CDR3: TGTGCCAGCAGCTTAGATGGGGGGCAGCCCCAGCATTTT.